Listed below are T cell receptor beta chains from one sample, sequenced in a study of cytomegalovirus exposure and HLA in healthy donors. The table came from immunoSEQ multiplex PCR; TCRdb's copy has only in-frame clones and leaves some out. Here the sample spans 100,000 to 150,000 clones, around 78% being singletons. Sequencing input: PBMCs. The receptors here all came from a man aged 55-75 years in good health and CMV-seropositive. The CDR3 runs from the conserved cysteine through the conserved F or W. D genes are given only for firm matches. The size field is filled for only some rows; it gives once, few, many or a size class.

d_call,v_call,clone_size,j_call,cdr3_length,cdr3_nt,cdr3_aa
.,TRBV7-9,few,TRBJ1-6,14,TGTGCCAGCAGCTTCCCCACGGTTAGCTCCCCCCTCCACTTT,CASSFPTVSSPLHF
TRBD2,TRBV7-2,.,TRBJ2-1,15,TGTGCCAGCAGCTTAGCGCTAAGCGGGGCGTATGAGCAGTTCTTC,CASSLALSGAYEQFF
TRBD1,TRBV7-9,.,TRBJ1-2,14,TGTGCCAGCAGCTTAGTACTAGGACAGGTGGGCTACACCTTC,CASSLVLGQVGYTF
.,TRBV28,.,TRBJ1-3,17,TGTGCCAGCAGTTTCGGCTTCATGGAGAGCTCTGGAAACACCATATATTTT,CASSFGFMESSGNTIYF
.,TRBV7-9,.,TRBJ2-1,13,TGTGCCAGCAGCTTTCCGGTTCTGAATGAGCAGTTCTTC,CASSFPVLNEQFF
.,TRBV5-5,.,TRBJ1-5,15,TGTGCCAGCAGCTTTGGGACATTCCACCAGCAGCCCCAGCATTTT,CASSFGTFHQQPQHF
TRBD1,TRBV28,once,TRBJ2-7,15,TGTGCCAGCAGTGATCCGGGACAGGGGGCTTACGAGCAGTACTTC,CASSDPGQGAYEQYF
.,TRBV2,.,TRBJ1-5,17,TGTGCCAGCAGTGTGAGGGAGGGGAGAGGCAGCAATCAGCCCCAGCATTTT,CASSVREGRGSNQPQHF
TRBD2,TRBV29-1,once,TRBJ2-1,14,TGCAGCGTCCGCGGACTAGAGATCGAAGGGGAGCAGTTCTTC,CSVRGLEIEGEQFF
.,TRBV7-9,.,TRBJ1-1,13,TGTGCCAGCAGCTTAAGGTCTCCGGGGGAAGCTTTCTTT,CASSLRSPGEAFF
.,TRBV28,.,TRBJ1-5,14,TGTGCCAGCAGTTTAGCCCAGAGGCATGAGCCCCAGCATTTT,CASSLAQRHEPQHF
.,TRBV28,.,TRBJ1-2,13,TGTGCCAGCAGAATCGGACAGCTCTATGGCTACACCTTC,CASRIGQLYGYTF
TRBD2,TRBV5-1,.,TRBJ2-3,14,TGCGCCAGCACCCGTGGGAGGGACACAGATACGCAGTATTTT,CASTRGRDTDTQYF
.,TRBV5-6,.,TRBJ2-1,15,TGTGCCAGCAGCTTCCTCGACGGGGGAGGCAATGAGCAGTTCTTC,CASSFLDGGGNEQFF
.,TRBV7-2,.,TRBJ2-5,14,TGTGCCAGCAGCTTAAGAGGCAGACAAGAGACCCAGTACTTC,CASSLRGRQETQYF
.,TRBV7-7,.,TRBJ1-4,13,TGTGCTAGCAGCTTGCACGATAGTGAAAAACTGTTTTTT,CASSLHDSEKLFF
TRBD1,TRBV7-6,.,TRBJ2-7,14,TGTGCCAGCAGGCAGCATCAGGGGGCCCACGAGCAGTACTTC,CASRQHQGAHEQYF
TRBD1,TRBV28,.,TRBJ1-4,15,TGTGCCAGTAGCCCACAGGGGGACGCTAATGAAAAACTGTTTTTT,CASSPQGDANEKLFF
.,TRBV5-1,.,TRBJ2-1,13,TGCGCCAGCAGACTTGAGGATAACAATGAGCAGTTCTTC,CASRLEDNNEQFF
TRBD1,TRBV7-8,.,TRBJ1-5,14,TGTGCCAGCAGCCCGGGGACAGGGAATCAGCCCCAGCATTTT,CASSPGTGNQPQHF
.,TRBV6-5,.,TRBJ2-1,16,TGTGCCAGCAGTTACTCCATCGCAGCCCAGGACAATGAGCAGTTCTTC,CASSYSIAAQDNEQFF
.,TRBV10-3,.,TRBJ2-2,17,TGTGCCATCAGTGAATTGGGCCGGACAGATAACACCGGGGAGCTGTTTTTT,CAISELGRTDNTGELFF
TRBD1,TRBV28,few,TRBJ2-7,14,TGTGCCAGCAGCCGGACAGGTCGGTCCTACGAGCAGTACTTC,CASSRTGRSYEQYF
TRBD1,TRBV5-6,few,TRBJ2-7,15,TGTGCCAGCAGCTCAGTGGACAGGGGGATAGGCGAGCAGTACTTC,CASSSVDRGIGEQYF
.,TRBV20-1,.,TRBJ2-5,11,TGCAGTGCTAGAGGTCCGGAGACCCAGTACTTC,CSARGPETQYF
.,TRBV9,.,TRBJ2-5,12,TGTGCCAGCAGCAAGGGAGAAGAGACCCAGTACTTC,CASSKGEETQYF
TRBD1,TRBV18,.,TRBJ1-2,13,TGTGCCAGCTCAGGGGGACAGCGCTATGGCTACACCTTC,CASSGGQRYGYTF
TRBD2,TRBV9,.,TRBJ2-7,16,TGTGCCAGCAGCGTAGGGCTAGCGGGGTCCTCCTACGAGCAGTACTTC,CASSVGLAGSSYEQYF
TRBD1,TRBV5-1,.,TRBJ2-1,16,TGCGCCAGCACCAGTTCGGGACAGGTATCCTACAATGAGCAGTTCTTC,CASTSSGQVSYNEQFF
.,TRBV30,.,TRBJ1-1,15,TGTGCCTGGAGTTACGGGGGGGGGACGAACACTGAAGCTTTCTTT,CAWSYGGGTNTEAFF
.,TRBV19,.,TRBJ2-3,15,TGTGCCAGTAGTATCTCTGGAGTCCTCACAGATACGCAGTATTTT,CASSISGVLTDTQYF
.,TRBV2,.,TRBJ1-2,14,TGTGCCAGCAGTGAAGCGGTCAGGGGAGATGGCTACACCTTC,CASSEAVRGDGYTF
.,TRBV29-1,.,TRBJ1-4,11,TGCAGCGTGGTTGGCTTCGAAAAACTGTTTTTT,CSVVGFEKLFF
TRBD2,TRBV6-5,.,TRBJ2-7,14,TGTGCCAGCAGATACCAGCGGGGGGACCCAGGAACGTACTTC,CASRYQRGDPGTYF
TRBD2,TRBV19,.,TRBJ2-3,16,TGTGCCAGTAGTACCAAACTAGCGGGGGGCACAGATACGCAGTATTTT,CASSTKLAGGTDTQYF
.,TRBV5-1,.,TRBJ1-1,13,TGCGCCAGCAGCTTGGACAGGAACACTGAAGCTTTCTTT,CASSLDRNTEAFF
TRBD1,TRBV5-1,.,TRBJ1-4,15,TGCGCCAGCAGCCAGACCGGGACAGGGAATGAAAAACTGTTTTTT,CASSQTGTGNEKLFF
TRBD1,TRBV9,.,TRBJ1-6,14,TGTGCCAGCAGCGTAGTCGCAGGGGGTGCACCCCTCCACTTT,CASSVVAGGAPLHF
TRBD1,TRBV11-1,.,TRBJ2-1,15,TGTGCCAGCAGCTTAGGACAGGGGGTTCGACGTGAGCAGTTCTTC,CASSLGQGVRREQFF
.,TRBV27,once,TRBJ1-2,14,TGTGCCAGCAGTCGGATCGGAGCTAACTATGGCTACACCTTC,CASSRIGANYGYTF
TRBD1,TRBV5-8,.,TRBJ2-7,14,TGTGCCAGCAGCTTAGGGACAGGCTACTACGAGCAGTACTTC,CASSLGTGYYEQYF
.,TRBV7-2,few,TRBJ2-1,13,TGTGCCAGCAGCACTTCTAGCGTGTATGAGCAGTTCTTC,CASSTSSVYEQFF
.,TRBV6-5,.,TRBJ1-1,14,TGTGCCAGCAGTTGGAGGGGCCCGGTTATTGAAGCTTTCTTT,CASSWRGPVIEAFF
TRBD1,TRBV6-6,few,TRBJ2-5,14,TGTGCCAGCAGTTCTCCGGGACAGAAAGAGACCCAGTACTTC,CASSSPGQKETQYF
.,TRBV6-5,.,TRBJ2-1,11,TGTGCCAGCATGAACAGTGGTGAGCAGTTCTTC,CASMNSGEQFF
TRBD2,TRBV10-3,once,TRBJ2-3,15,TGTGCCATCAGTGAGCTAGCGGGGGGCCCAGATACGCAGTATTTT,CAISELAGGPDTQYF
.,TRBV18,few,TRBJ1-3,16,TGTGCCAGCTCACCGACAGGTCAATCCTCTGGAAACACCATATATTTT,CASSPTGQSSGNTIYF
.,TRBV9,.,TRBJ2-1,14,TGTGCCAGCAGCCAATCGGGCTCCTACAATGAGCAGTTCTTC,CASSQSGSYNEQFF
.,TRBV25-1,.,TRBJ2-1,14,TGTGCCAGCAGTGATTTGACTAGCTACAATGAGCAGTTCTTC,CASSDLTSYNEQFF
.,TRBV2,few,TRBJ1-1,15,TGTGCCAGCAGTGGACACAGCAGTCGTAACACTGAAGCTTTCTTT,CASSGHSSRNTEAFF
.,TRBV5-4,.,TRBJ2-2,17,TGTGCCAGCAGCTTGGGTTTGGGGGGGCGCGGCACCGGGGAGCTGTTTTTT,CASSLGLGGRGTGELFF
.,TRBV6-5,.,TRBJ1-5,13,TGTGCCAGCAGTTACTCCCCTTATCAGCCCCAGCATTTT,CASSYSPYQPQHF
TRBD1,TRBV28,.,TRBJ1-2,13,TGTGCCAGCCACCAGGGGGCGGGCTATGGCTACACCTTC,CASHQGAGYGYTF
TRBD1,TRBV6-5,once,TRBJ1-4,16,TGTGCCAGCAGTTACTCTTTAGTCAGGGGGACTGAAAAACTGTTTTTT,CASSYSLVRGTEKLFF